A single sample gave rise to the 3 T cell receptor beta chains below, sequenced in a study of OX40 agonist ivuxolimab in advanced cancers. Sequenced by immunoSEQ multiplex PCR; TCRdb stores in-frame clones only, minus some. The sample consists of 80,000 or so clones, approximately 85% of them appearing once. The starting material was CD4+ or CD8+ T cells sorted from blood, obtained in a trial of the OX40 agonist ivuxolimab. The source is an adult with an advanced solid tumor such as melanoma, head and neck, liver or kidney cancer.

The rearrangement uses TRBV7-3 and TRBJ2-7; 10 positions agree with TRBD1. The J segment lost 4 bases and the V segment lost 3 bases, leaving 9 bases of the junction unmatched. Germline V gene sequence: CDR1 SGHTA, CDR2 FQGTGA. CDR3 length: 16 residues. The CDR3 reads CASSLDRGVSGYEQYF. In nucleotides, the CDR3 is TGTGCCAGCAGCTTGGACAGGGGGGTATCAGGGTACGAGCAGTACTTC.

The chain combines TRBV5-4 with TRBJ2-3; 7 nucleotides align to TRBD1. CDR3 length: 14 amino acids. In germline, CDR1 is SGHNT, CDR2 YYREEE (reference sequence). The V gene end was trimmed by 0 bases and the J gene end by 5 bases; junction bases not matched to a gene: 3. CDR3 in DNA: TGTGCCAGCAGCTTGGGACAGGGTAAAGATACGCAGTATTTT. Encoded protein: CASSLGQGKDTQYF.

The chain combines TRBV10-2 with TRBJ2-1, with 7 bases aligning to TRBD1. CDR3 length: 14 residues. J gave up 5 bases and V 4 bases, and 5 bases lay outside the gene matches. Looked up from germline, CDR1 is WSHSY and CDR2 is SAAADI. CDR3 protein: CASSGPTGNNEQFF. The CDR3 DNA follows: TGCGCCAGCAGTGGGCCGACAGGGAACAATGAGCAGTTCTTC.